The 17 T cell receptor beta chains in this list originate from one sample, sequenced in a study of T cells in localized non-small cell lung cancer. Only in-frame clones appear in the TCRdb table, and some are missing; sequencing was by immunoSEQ multiplex PCR. This table holds 70,000 to 80,000 clones, 88% found once. This material consisted of peripheral blood, taken before any cancer treatment. All receptors come from a woman aged 40-75 years with stage I squamous cell lung carcinoma.

The genes are TRBV7-9 and TRBJ2-5; D is possibly TRBD2 (7 bases). The CDR3 has 16 residues. Germline lookup yields CDR1 SEHNR and CDR2 FQNEAQ (reference sequence). V gave up 5 bases and J gave up 1 base, with 17 bases separating them. The CDR3 loop reads CASSPLGGQPQETQYF. CDR3 DNA: TGTGCCAGCAGCCCTCTGGGGGGGCAACCCCAAGAGACCCAGTACTTC.

A few counts support this clone. The J gene is TRBJ1-2, the V gene TRBV6-6; a possible D gene is TRBD1 (5 bases). V shed 4 bases and J shed 2 bases, with 8 bases lying between them. CDR1 MNHNY and CDR2 SVGAGI come from the germline V gene (reference sequence). The CDR3 is made up of 13 amino acids. CDR3: CASSFGGNYGYTF. DNA for the CDR3: TGTGCCAGCAGTTTTGGGGGGAACTATGGCTACACCTTC.

V is TRBV10-1 and J is TRBJ1-5; 8 positions agree with TRBD1. Per the germline V gene, CDR1 is WNHNN and CDR2 is SYGVQD (reference sequence). This CDR3 has 13 residues. Trimming took 5 bases from V and 6 from J; bases not matched to a gene: 3. The CDR3 DNA reads TGCGCCAGCAGTTCAGGGGGCCGTCAGCCCCAGCATTTT. This sequence encodes CASSSGGRQPQHF.

The chain joins TRBV11-2 to TRBJ1-1; the D is unclear. Trimming pared 4 bases from V and 1 base from J, leaving 16 bases between. The CDR3 covers 16 residues. Germline V lookup: CDR1 SGHAT, CDR2 FQNNGV. CDR3 sequence reads: CASSSLTAVRNTEAFF. CDR3 DNA: TGTGCCAGCAGCTCCCTTACAGCGGTCCGGAACACTGAAGCTTTCTTT.

V is TRBV19 and J is TRBJ1-5; TRBD1 is a possible D gene (6 bases). This CDR3 has 14 amino acids. V was shortened by 4 bases and J by 1 base, with 8 bases between the two germline ends. CDR1 and CDR2 from the germline V gene are LNHDA and SQIVND (reference sequence). CDR3 nucleotides: TGTGCCAGTAGTAATGGACAGAGCAATCAGCCCCAGCATTTT. It is translated as CASSNGQSNQPQHF.

The chain employs TRBV9 and TRBJ1-1; D not certain. CDR3 length equals 14 residues. Trimming took off 2 bases at V and 5 bases at J, with 13 bases between the two ends. CDR1 is SGDLS, CDR2 YYNGEE, per germline. The chain's CDR3 is CASSVGVGSTEAFF. In DNA, the CDR3 is TGTGCCAGCAGCGTCGGAGTGGGAAGTACTGAAGCTTTCTTT.

This sequence joins TRBV18 and TRBJ1-5; D gene unclear. V shed 2 bases and J shed 4 bases, with 6 bases lying between them. Germline V lookup: CDR1 KGHSH, CDR2 LQKENI. The length of the CDR3 is 13 residues. CDR3 DNA: TGTGCCAGCTCACCAGACGGGAATCAGCCCCAGCATTTT. Protein product: CASSPDGNQPQHF.

The chain joins TRBV10-1 to TRBJ2-1; 10 bases are a match to TRBD1. Trimming at V came to 0 bases and at J to 7 bases, leaving 3 bases not matched to a gene. This CDR3 comprises 15 residues. In germline, CDR1 is WNHNN, CDR2 SYGVQD (reference sequence). The CDR3 DNA follows: TGCGCCAGCAGTGAGTCGGGACAGGGGTGGAATGAGCAGTTCTTC. This translates into CASSESGQGWNEQFF.

As DNA, the CDR3 is TGTGCCAGCAGTTTTACAGGGGCAAAATACTCCTACGAGCAGTACTTC. Protein: CASSFTGAKYSYEQYF. V gene TRBV28 combines with J gene TRBJ2-7; TRBD1 aligns across 7 bases. Trimming removed 3 bases from V and 0 bases from J; junction bases left unmatched: 8. Germline V gene sequence: CDR1 MDHEN, CDR2 SYDVKM. This CDR3 spans 16 amino acids. The complete variable domain, with remaining parts taken from reference TRBV28 and TRBJ2-7, reads DVKVTQSSRYLVKRTGEKVFLECVQDMDHENMFWYRQDPGLGLRLIYFSYDVKMKEKGDIPEGYSVSREKKERFSLILESASTNQTSMYLCASSFTGAKYSYEQYFGPGTRLTVT.

This clone appeared a few times. The rearrangement links TRBV18 to TRBJ1-1; D is perhaps TRBD1 (6 bases). This CDR3 is 15 amino acids long. The V end lost 0 bases, the J end lost 1 base, and 9 bases lay between the germline ends. CDR1 is KGHSH and CDR2 is LQKENI in the germline V gene. The CDR3 sequence: CASSPPGGKNTEAFF. The CDR3 DNA follows: TGTGCCAGCTCACCACCAGGGGGTAAGAACACTGAAGCTTTCTTT.

The chain has TRBV2 and TRBJ1-3; D call uncertain. With 7 bases removed from V and 13 bases from J, the gap between germline ends came to 29 bases. Per germline, CDR1 SNHLY and CDR2 FYNNEI. The CDR3 loop spans 16 amino acids. The CDR3 here is CASTSEARKHHLAIYF. CDR3 DNA sequence: TGTGCCAGCACATCCGAGGCCCGGAAACACCATCTGGCGATATATTTT. Combining the CDR3 with reference TRBV2 and TRBJ1-3 gives the whole variable domain EPEVTQTPSHQVTQMGQEVILRCVPISNHLYFYWYRQILGQKVEFLVSFYNNEISEKSEIFDDQFSVERPDGSNFTLKIRSTKLEDSAMYFCASTSEARKHHLAIYFGEGSWLTVV.

CDR3 protein: CASSFGETQYF. In DNA, the CDR3 is TGTGCCAGCAGCTTCGGAGAGACCCAGTACTTC. The chain links TRBV13 to TRBJ2-5, with D unclear. Germline CDR1 reads PRHDT; CDR2 reads FYEKMQ (reference sequence). V was cut by 3 bases and J by 4 bases, with 3 bases left in between. This CDR3 spans 11 amino acids.

The chain combines TRBV5-1 with TRBJ2-1, with D perhaps TRBD1 (5 bases). V was cut by 5 bases and J by 3 bases, with 18 bases left in between. The V gene's germline CDR1 is SGHRS and CDR2 YFSETQ. CDR3 length: 16 residues. The CDR3 DNA follows: TGCGCCAGCAGTCCTCCACAGGCTAACTTCTACAATGAGCAGTTCTTC. Protein: CASSPPQANFYNEQFF.

This clone appeared a single time. The chain employs TRBV25-1 and TRBJ2-3; 12 bases line up with TRBD2. The germline V gene has CDR1 MGHDK and CDR2 SYGVNS. This CDR3 is built from 18 residues. V dropped 1 base and J dropped 6; count of bases not matched to a gene: 11. CDR3 sequence: CASSEFFVGLAGGDTQYF. The CDR3 region has the DNA TGTGCCAGCAGTGAATTCTTTGTGGGACTAGCGGGTGGGGATACGCAGTATTTT.

The rearrangement links TRBV6-5 to TRBJ1-2; D gene unclear. Trimming removed 0 bases from V and 7 bases from J, with 15 bases in between. Germline V gene lookup returns CDR1 MNHEY and CDR2 SVGAGI. This CDR3 has 15 residues. In nucleotides, the CDR3 is TGTGCCAGCAGTTACTCTCGGGCAGGTGGTTCTGGCTACACCTTC. Residues: CASSYSRAGGSGYTF.

The rearrangement uses TRBV19 and TRBJ1-6; 12 nucleotides align to TRBD1. CDR3 length: 15 residues. Germline CDR1 LNHDA, CDR2 SQIVND (reference sequence). V dropped 5 bases and J dropped 10; count of bases not matched to a gene: 6. Here the CDR3 DNA reads TGTGCCAGTAGTCCCGGGACAGGGGGCTCCTCACCCCTCCACTTT. Amino acid sequence: CASSPGTGGSSPLHF.

The chain combines TRBV6-1 with TRBJ1-2; 9 bases map to TRBD1. The length of the CDR3 is 13 residues. CDR1 MNHNS and CDR2 SASEGT come from the germline V gene. The J segment lost 7 bases and the V segment lost 4 bases, leaving 4 bases of the junction unmatched. The CDR3 DNA reads as TGTGCCAGCAGTGCTGACAGGGGGACTGGCTACACCTTC. Translation gives CASSADRGTGYTF.